Listed here are 21 T cell receptor beta chains from one sample, sequenced in a study of T cells in lung cancer brain metastases. Sequencing was performed with immunoSEQ multiplex PCR; in TCRdb, only in-frame clones are kept and a portion is missing. The sample lists approximately 3,000 clones; about 90% were seen once. The sequencing sample was made of tumor tissue from the primary lung tumor. The receptors originated from a man in his 70s with non-small cell lung cancer.

The rearrangement joins TRBV4-1 to TRBJ1-1, with D possibly being TRBD1 (6 bases). CDR3 length: 13 residues. Trimming took off 6 bases at V and 0 bases at J, with 8 bases between the two ends. Germline V lookup: CDR1 MGHRA, CDR2 YSYEKL. The CDR3 sequence is CASRDSMNTEAFF. In nucleotides, the CDR3 is TGCGCCAGCAGGGACAGTATGAACACTGAAGCTTTCTTT.

J is TRBJ1-2 and V is TRBV5-1; 9 bases align to TRBD1. The CDR3 spans 13 residues. Per the germline V gene, CDR1 is SGHRS and CDR2 is YFSETQ. Germline trimming cut 5 bases from V and 5 bases from J; bases unmatched to any gene: 4. This CDR3 is CASRPGTGYGYTF. The CDR3, as DNA: TGCGCCAGCAGGCCCGGGACAGGGTATGGCTACACCTTC.

V usage is TRBV9 and J usage is TRBJ1-6, with 9 bases that match TRBD1. Germline V gene lookup returns CDR1 SGDLS and CDR2 YYNGEE. After removal of 2 bases from V and 3 bases from J, the junction contained 6 bases not matched to a gene. The CDR3 contains 17 residues. CDR3 sequence reads: CASSVGTGSNYNSPLHF. The CDR3, as DNA: TGTGCCAGCAGCGTCGGGACAGGGTCTAACTATAATTCACCCCTCCACTTT.

This rearrangement joins TRBV15 to TRBJ1-2; 9 bases map to TRBD1. Germline V gene lookup returns CDR1 LNHNV and CDR2 YYDKDF (reference sequence). The CDR3 totals 17 residues. The V and J ends lost 0 bases and 4 bases, in that order; junction bases with no gene match: 9. The CDR3 region has the DNA TGTGCCACCAGCAGAGATCGGGGGACAGGGACGTTCTATGGCTACACCTTC. Protein sequence: CATSRDRGTGTFYGYTF.

This chain uses TRBV9 with TRBJ1-4, with 9 bases lining up with TRBD1. Germline values: CDR1 SGDLS, CDR2 YYNGEE. The CDR3 consists of 15 residues. V gave up 2 bases and J gave up 7 bases; unmatched junction bases: 6. The CDR3 sequence: CASSVSGQGFEKLFF. The CDR3 nucleotides are TGTGCCAGCAGCGTCTCGGGACAGGGATTTGAAAAACTGTTTTTT.

The rearrangement links TRBV7-8 to TRBJ2-3; D gene unclear. CDR1 and CDR2 (germline): SGHVS, FQNEAQ. This CDR3 is built from 14 residues. Deletions cut 0 bases from V and 1 base from J, with 5 bases between. The CDR3 here is CASSLASGTDTQYF. Written as DNA, the CDR3 is TGTGCCAGCAGCTTAGCAAGCGGCACAGATACGCAGTATTTT.

V gene TRBV6-6 combines with J gene TRBJ2-5, with D tentatively TRBD1 (6 bases). The V gene lost 8 bases and the J gene lost 3 bases, with 16 bases spanning the gap. Germline CDR1 is MNHNY and CDR2 is SVGAGI (reference sequence). CDR3 length: 14 residues. The CDR3 reads CASQGYLDEETQYF. The CDR3 DNA is TGTGCCAGCCAGGGGTACTTGGACGAAGAGACCCAGTACTTC.

This clone was seen just once. The chain recombines TRBV27 with TRBJ2-7; 10 positions agree with TRBD1. The length of the CDR3 is 15 residues. Germline lookup yields CDR1 MNHEY and CDR2 SMNVEV (reference sequence). The junction had 13 bases not matched to a gene; V was cut back by 5 bases and J by 9 bases. CDR3 sequence: CASSPQTGGLARQYF. Here the CDR3 DNA reads TGTGCCAGCAGTCCCCAGACAGGGGGCTTAGCGCGGCAGTACTTC.

The chain is built from TRBV6-1 and TRBJ1-2; 10 bases match TRBD1. The V gene's germline CDR1 is MNHNS and CDR2 SASEGT. This CDR3 is 14 amino acids long. V lost 4 bases and J lost 8; bases outside the gene matches: 7. In DNA, the CDR3 is TGTGCCAGCAGTGTACGACAGGGGGCTTCGGGCTACACCTTC. Its protein is CASSVRQGASGYTF.

The chain joins TRBV21-1 to TRBJ2-1; TRBD2 is the table's D call and was not checked against the DNA. TRBV21-1 is noted as a pseudogene. This CDR3 has 18 residues. CDR3 protein: CASSKPGTSGSSYNEQFF. CDR3 nucleotide sequence: TGTGCCAGCAGCAAACCAGGGACTAGCGGGAGCTCCTACAATGAGCAGTTCTTC.

The rearrangement joins TRBV28 to TRBJ2-7; D perhaps matches TRBD2 (5 bases). The CDR3 spans 16 residues. Germline CDR1 MDHEN, CDR2 SYDVKM. V shed 3 bases and J shed 3 bases, with 18 bases lying between them. The DNA of the CDR3 is TGTGCCAGCAGTTTCGCAACAGAGGGCGCGGTCTACGAGCAGTACTTC. It encodes CASSFATEGAVYEQYF.

The V call is TRBV9, the J call TRBJ1-6; no reliable D call. Germline V CDR1 and CDR2: SGDLS, YYNGEE. With 1 base removed from V and 5 bases from J, the gap between germline ends came to 7 bases. The CDR3 covers 14 residues. CDR3 loop: CASSVYGHNSPLHF. In nucleotides, the CDR3 is TGTGCCAGCAGCGTATATGGCCATAATTCACCCCTCCACTTT. Complete variable domain (other parts from reference TRBV9 and TRBJ1-6): DSGVTQTPKHLITATGQRVTLRCSPRSGDLSVYWYQQSLDQGLQFLIQYYNGEERAKGNILERFSAQQFPDLHSELNLSSLELGDSALYFCASSVYGHNSPLHFGNGTRLTVT.

The V gene is TRBV30, the J gene TRBJ1-5; 8 bases are a match to TRBD1. The CDR3 is 14 amino acids. V lost 2 bases to trimming and J lost 7 bases; unmatched junction nucleotides: 7. Germline-derived CDR1 and CDR2 are GTSNPN and SVGIG (reference sequence). The CDR3 spells CAWSLDRVKQPQHF. In DNA form, the CDR3 reads TGTGCCTGGAGTTTGGACAGGGTTAAACAGCCCCAGCATTTT.

The chain carries TRBV5-5 and TRBJ1-5; TRBD1 matches 7 bases. Germline CDR1 is SGHKS and CDR2 is YYEKEE (reference sequence). This CDR3 is built from 16 residues. V shed 4 bases, J shed 6 bases, and the junction held 13 bases outside the gene matches. CDR3 nucleotide sequence: TGTGCCAGCAGCATCCTAGACAGGGCCCGGGGTCAGCCCCAGCATTTT. Protein sequence: CASSILDRARGQPQHF.

The CDR3 sequence is CASSFGGVGPGELFF. The CDR3 DNA reads as TGTGCCAGCAGTTTTGGAGGGGTTGGCCCCGGGGAGCTGTTTTTT. V and J are TRBV28 and TRBJ2-2, with D possibly TRBD2 on 6 matching bases. Between the trimmed V and J ends, which lost 3 bases and 6 bases, there was a span of 14 bases. Germline loops: CDR1 MDHEN, CDR2 SYDVKM. This CDR3 has 15 residues. Full variable domain (rest looked up from reference TRBV28 and TRBJ2-2): DVKVTQSSRYLVKRTGEKVFLECVQDMDHENMFWYRQDPGLGLRLIYFSYDVKMKEKGDIPEGYSVSREKKERFSLILESASTNQTSMYLCASSFGGVGPGELFFGEGSRLTVL.

The V gene is TRBV28, the J gene TRBJ1-5, with 8 positions matching TRBD1. Trimming removed 3 bases from V and 6 bases from J; junction bases left unmatched: 7. Germline loops: CDR1 MDHEN, CDR2 SYDVKM. This CDR3 comprises 15 residues. The CDR3 DNA reads as TGTGCCAGCAGTTTTAGCAGGACAGGGAGTCAGCCCCAGCATTTT. This gives the protein CASSFSRTGSQPQHF.

The V call is TRBV19, the J call TRBJ1-2; possible D gene TRBD1, 6 bases. V was shortened by 3 bases and J by 3 bases, with 14 bases between the two germline ends. CDR1 is LNHDA and CDR2 is SQIVND in the germline V gene (reference sequence). The CDR3 covers 15 residues. CDR3 residues: CASSMGATLDYGYTF. In DNA, the CDR3 is TGTGCCAGTAGTATGGGGGCCACTTTGGACTATGGCTACACCTTC.

V gene TRBV5-1 combines with J gene TRBJ2-7, with 8 nucleotides matching TRBD1. Germline trimming cut 2 bases from V and 2 bases from J; bases unmatched to any gene: 9. The CDR3 length is 16 residues. From germline, CDR1 is SGHRS and CDR2 YFSETQ. CDR3 in DNA: TGCGCCAGCAGCTTCGGGACAGGAGGAGCCCCCTACGAGCAGTACTTC. This encodes CASSFGTGGAPYEQYF.

Only one count was recorded for this clone. J is TRBJ2-1 and V is TRBV19; TRBD1 matches at 10 bases. There are 13 residues in the CDR3. In germline, CDR1 is LNHDA, CDR2 SQIVND (reference sequence). The trim removed 7 bases at V and 8 bases at J, leaving 5 bases unmatched. DNA for the CDR3: TGTGCCAGTAAAATGGACAGGGGGTATGAGCAGTTCTTC. Translated: CASKMDRGYEQFF. The variable domain in full, completed from reference TRBV19 and TRBJ2-1, reads DGGITQSPKYLFRKEGQNVTLSCEQNLNHDAMYWYRQDPGQGLRLIYYSQIVNDFQKGDIAEGYSVSREKKESFPLTVTSAQKNPTAFYLCASKMDRGYEQFFGPGTRLTVL.

The rearrangement joins TRBV9 to TRBJ2-3; D may be TRBD2 (6 bases). CDR3 length: 14 residues. Germline V gene data show CDR1 as SGDLS and CDR2 as YYNGEE. The V and J ends lost 2 bases and 5 bases respectively, with 12 bases between them. DNA of the CDR3: TGTGCCAGCAGCGTTTTGCGGGACCTAGATACGCAGTATTTT. Protein: CASSVLRDLDTQYF. The complete variable domain, with remaining parts taken from reference TRBV9 and TRBJ2-3, reads DSGVTQTPKHLITATGQRVTLRCSPRSGDLSVYWYQQSLDQGLQFLIQYYNGEERAKGNILERFSAQQFPDLHSELNLSSLELGDSALYFCASSVLRDLDTQYFGPGTRLTVL.

This chain links TRBV2 with TRBJ2-3; possible D gene TRBD2, 5 bases. Trimming shortened V by 3 bases and J by 0 bases, and 10 bases separated the two germline ends. This CDR3 region has 15 residues. Germline V gives CDR1 SNHLY, CDR2 FYNNEI. CDR3 residues: CASSEFRGSTDTQYF. The CDR3 coding sequence is TGTGCCAGCAGTGAGTTTCGGGGTAGCACAGATACGCAGTATTTT. Filled out from reference TRBV2 and TRBJ2-3, the complete variable domain reads EPEVTQTPSHQVTQMGQEVILRCVPISNHLYFYWYRQILGQKVEFLVSFYNNEISEKSEIFDDQFSVERPDGSNFTLKIRSTKLEDSAMYFCASSEFRGSTDTQYFGPGTRLTVL.